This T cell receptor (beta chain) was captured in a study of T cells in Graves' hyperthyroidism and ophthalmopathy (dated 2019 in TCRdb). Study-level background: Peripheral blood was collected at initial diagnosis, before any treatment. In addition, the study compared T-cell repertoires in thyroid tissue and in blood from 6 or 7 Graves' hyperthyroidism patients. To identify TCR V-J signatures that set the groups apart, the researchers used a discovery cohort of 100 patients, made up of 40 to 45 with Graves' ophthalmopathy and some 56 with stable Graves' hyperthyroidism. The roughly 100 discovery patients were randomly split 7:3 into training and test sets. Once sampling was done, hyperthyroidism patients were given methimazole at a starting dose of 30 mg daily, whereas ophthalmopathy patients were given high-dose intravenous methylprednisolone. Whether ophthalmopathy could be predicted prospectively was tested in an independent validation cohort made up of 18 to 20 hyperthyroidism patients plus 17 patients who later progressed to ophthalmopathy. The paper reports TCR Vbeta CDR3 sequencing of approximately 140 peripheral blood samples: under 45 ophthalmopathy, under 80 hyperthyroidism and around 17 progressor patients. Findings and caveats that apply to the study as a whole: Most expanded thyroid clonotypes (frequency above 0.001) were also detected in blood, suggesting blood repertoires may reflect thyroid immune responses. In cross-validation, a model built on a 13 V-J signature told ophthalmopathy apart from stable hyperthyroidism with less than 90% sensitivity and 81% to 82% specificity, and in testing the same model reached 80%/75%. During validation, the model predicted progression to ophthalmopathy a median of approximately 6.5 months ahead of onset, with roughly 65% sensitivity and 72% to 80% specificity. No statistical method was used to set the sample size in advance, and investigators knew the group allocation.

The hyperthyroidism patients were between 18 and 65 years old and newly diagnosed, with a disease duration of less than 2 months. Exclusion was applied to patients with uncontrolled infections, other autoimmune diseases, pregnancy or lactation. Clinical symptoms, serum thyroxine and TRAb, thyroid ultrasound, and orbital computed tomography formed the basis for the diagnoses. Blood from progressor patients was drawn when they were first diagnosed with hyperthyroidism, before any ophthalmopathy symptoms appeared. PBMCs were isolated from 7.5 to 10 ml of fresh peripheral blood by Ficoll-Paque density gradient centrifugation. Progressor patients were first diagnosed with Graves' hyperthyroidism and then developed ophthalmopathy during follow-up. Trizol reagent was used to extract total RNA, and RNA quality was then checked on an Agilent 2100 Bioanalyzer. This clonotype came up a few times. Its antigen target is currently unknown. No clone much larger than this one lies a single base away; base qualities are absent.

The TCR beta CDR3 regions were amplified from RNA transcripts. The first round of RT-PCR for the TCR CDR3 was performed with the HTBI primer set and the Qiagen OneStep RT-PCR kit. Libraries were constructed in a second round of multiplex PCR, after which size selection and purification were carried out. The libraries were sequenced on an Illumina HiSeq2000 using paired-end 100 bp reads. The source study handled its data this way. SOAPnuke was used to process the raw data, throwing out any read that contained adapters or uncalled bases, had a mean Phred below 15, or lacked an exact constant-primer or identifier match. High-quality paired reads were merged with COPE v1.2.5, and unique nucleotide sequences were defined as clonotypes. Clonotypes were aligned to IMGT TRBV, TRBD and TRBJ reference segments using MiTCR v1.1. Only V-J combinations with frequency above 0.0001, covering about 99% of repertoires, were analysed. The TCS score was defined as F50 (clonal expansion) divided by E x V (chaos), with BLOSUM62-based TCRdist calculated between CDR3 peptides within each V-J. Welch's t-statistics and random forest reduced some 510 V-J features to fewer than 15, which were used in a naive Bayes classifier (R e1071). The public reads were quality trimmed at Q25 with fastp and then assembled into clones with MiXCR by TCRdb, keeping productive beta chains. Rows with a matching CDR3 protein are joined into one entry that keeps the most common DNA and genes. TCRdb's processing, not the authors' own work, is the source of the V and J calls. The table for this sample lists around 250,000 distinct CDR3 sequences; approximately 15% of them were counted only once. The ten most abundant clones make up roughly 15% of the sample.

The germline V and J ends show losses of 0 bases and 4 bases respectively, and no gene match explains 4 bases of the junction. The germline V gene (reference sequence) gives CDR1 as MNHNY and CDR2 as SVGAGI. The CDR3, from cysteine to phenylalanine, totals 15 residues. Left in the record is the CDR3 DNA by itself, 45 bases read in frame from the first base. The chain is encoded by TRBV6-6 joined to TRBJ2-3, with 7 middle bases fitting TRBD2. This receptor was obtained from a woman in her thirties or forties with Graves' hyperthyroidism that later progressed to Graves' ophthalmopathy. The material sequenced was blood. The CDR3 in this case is CASSYSRELSDTQYF. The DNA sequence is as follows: TGTGCCAGCAGTTACTCGCGGGAGCTGTCAGATACGCAGTATTTT.